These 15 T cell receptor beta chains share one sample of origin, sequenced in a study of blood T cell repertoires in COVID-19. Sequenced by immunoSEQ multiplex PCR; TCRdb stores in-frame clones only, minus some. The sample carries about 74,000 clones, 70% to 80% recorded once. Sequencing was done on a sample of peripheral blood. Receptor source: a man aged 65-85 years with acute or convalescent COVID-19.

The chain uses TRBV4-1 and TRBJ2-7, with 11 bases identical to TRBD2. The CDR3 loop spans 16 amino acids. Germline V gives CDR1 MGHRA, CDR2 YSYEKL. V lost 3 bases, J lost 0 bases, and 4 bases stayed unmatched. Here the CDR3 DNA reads TGCGCCAGCAGCCATGCAACTAGCGGGAGCTCCTACGAGCAGTACTTC. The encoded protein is CASSHATSGSSYEQYF.

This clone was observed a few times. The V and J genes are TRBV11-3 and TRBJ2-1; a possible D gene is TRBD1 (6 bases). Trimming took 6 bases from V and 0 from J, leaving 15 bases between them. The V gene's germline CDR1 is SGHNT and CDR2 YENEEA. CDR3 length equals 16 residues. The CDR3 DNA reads TGTGCCAGCAGTTACCAAACAGGGAGCTCCTACAATGAGCAGTTCTTC. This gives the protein CASSYQTGSSYNEQFF.

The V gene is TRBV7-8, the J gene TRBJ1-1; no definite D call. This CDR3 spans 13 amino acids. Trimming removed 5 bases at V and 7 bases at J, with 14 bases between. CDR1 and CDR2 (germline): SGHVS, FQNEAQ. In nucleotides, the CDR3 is TGTGCCAGCAGCCTTCCCCTACCTGTTGAAGCTTTCTTT. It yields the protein CASSLPLPVEAFF.

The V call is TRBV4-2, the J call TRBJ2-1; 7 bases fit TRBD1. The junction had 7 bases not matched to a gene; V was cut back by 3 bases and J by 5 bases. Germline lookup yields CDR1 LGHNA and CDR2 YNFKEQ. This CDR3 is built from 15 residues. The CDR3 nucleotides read TGTGCCAGCAGCCAGATGGGACAGTGGAACAATGAGCAGTTCTTC. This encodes CASSQMGQWNNEQFF.

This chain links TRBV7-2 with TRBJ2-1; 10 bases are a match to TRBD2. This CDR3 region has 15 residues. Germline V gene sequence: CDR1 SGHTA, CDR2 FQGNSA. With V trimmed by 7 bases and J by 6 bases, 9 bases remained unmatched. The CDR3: CASTPSGSFRNEQFF. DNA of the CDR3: TGTGCCAGCACCCCTAGCGGGAGTTTCCGCAATGAGCAGTTCTTC.

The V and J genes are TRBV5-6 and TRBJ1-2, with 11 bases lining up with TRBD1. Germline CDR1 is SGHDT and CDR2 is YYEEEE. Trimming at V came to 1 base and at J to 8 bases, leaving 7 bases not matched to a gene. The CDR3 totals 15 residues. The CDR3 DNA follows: TGTGCCAGCAGCTTGTTTGGACAGGGGGCCAGAGGCTACACCTTC. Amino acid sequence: CASSLFGQGARGYTF.

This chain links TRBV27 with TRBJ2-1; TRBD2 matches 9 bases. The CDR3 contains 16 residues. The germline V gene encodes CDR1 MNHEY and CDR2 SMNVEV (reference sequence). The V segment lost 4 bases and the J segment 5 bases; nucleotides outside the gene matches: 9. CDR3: CASSSLLAGSHNEQFF. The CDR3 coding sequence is TGTGCCAGCAGTTCCCTGCTAGCGGGGTCACACAATGAGCAGTTCTTC.

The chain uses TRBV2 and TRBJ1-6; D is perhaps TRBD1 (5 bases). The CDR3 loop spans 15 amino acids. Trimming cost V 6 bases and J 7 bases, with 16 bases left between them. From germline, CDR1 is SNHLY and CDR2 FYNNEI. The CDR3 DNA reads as TGTGCCAGCAGCGAGGGGATGGAGGGCAATTCACCCCTCCACTTT. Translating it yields CASSEGMEGNSPLHF.

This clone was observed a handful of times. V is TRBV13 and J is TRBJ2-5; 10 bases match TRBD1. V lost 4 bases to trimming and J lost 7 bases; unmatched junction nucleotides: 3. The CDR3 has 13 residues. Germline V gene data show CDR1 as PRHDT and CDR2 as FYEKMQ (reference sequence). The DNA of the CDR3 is TGTGCCAGCAGCTCCGGACAGGGGGGGACCCAGTACTTC. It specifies CASSSGQGGTQYF.

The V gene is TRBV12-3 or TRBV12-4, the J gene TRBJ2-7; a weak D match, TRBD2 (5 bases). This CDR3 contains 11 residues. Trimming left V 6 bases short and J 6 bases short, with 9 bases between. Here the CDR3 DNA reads TGTGCCAGCAGCGGACTGAGCGAGCAGTACTTC. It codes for CASSGLSEQYF.

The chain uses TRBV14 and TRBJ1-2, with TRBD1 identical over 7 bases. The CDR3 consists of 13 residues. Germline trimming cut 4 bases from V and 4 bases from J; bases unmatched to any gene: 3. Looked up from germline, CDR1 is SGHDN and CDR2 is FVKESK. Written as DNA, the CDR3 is TGTGCCAGCAGCCTGGGGACAGTCTATGGCTACACCTTC. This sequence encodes CASSLGTVYGYTF.

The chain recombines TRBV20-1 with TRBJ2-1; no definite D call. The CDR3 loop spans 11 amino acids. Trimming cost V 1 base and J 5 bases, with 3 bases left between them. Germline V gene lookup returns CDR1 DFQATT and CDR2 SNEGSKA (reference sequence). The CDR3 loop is CSARGDNEQFF. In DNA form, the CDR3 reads TGCAGTGCTAGAGGCGACAATGAGCAGTTCTTC.

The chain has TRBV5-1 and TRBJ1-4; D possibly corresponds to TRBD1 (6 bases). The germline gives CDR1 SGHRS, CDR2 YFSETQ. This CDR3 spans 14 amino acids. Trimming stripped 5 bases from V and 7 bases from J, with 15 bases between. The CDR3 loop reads CASRGQGRGEKLFF. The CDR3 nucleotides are TGCGCCAGCAGAGGGCAGGGGCGAGGTGAAAAACTGTTTTTT.

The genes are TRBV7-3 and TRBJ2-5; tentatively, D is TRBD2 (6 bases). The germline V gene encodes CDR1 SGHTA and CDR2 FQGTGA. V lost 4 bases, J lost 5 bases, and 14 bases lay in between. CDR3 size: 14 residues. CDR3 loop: CASSSHPGDETQYF. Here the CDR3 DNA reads TGTGCCAGCAGCTCTCACCCGGGGGATGAGACCCAGTACTTC.

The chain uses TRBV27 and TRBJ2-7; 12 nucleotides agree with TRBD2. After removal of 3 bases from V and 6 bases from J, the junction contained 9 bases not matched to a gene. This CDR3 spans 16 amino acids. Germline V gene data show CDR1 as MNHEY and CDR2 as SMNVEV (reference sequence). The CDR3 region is CASSFLPTSGRPEQYF. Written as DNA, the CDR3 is TGTGCCAGCAGTTTCTTACCGACTAGCGGGAGACCCGAGCAGTACTTC.